This T cell receptor beta chain is drawn from a study of cytomegalovirus exposure and HLA in healthy donors. Overall study results and limits: The study recorded over 150 TCR beta chains that were cytomegalovirus-associated. Most TCR sequences showed up rarely, but some public TCRs showed up in many donors. Clusters of TCRs from the first cohort tended to co-occur in the 120 or so validation repertoires (as a later analysis found).

The CDR3 spans 15 residues. Trimming shortened V by 1 base and J by 0 bases, and 8 bases separated the two germline ends. Germline CDR1 is SGHRS and CDR2 is YFSETQ. Profiled with immunoSEQ multiplex PCR; TCRdb holds only in-frame clones, not every one. The sample contains 160,000 or so clones, approximately 90% of which appear only once. A few counts support this clone. The antigen remains undetermined. The sequencing input was PBMCs. J is TRBJ1-5 and V is TRBV5-1; maybe TRBD1 (6 bases). The sequence came from a young woman in good health and CMV-seronegative. This chain's CDR3 is CASSLSGASNQPQHF. In DNA form, the CDR3 reads TGCGCCAGCAGCTTGTCAGGGGCTAGCAATCAGCCCCAGCATTTT.